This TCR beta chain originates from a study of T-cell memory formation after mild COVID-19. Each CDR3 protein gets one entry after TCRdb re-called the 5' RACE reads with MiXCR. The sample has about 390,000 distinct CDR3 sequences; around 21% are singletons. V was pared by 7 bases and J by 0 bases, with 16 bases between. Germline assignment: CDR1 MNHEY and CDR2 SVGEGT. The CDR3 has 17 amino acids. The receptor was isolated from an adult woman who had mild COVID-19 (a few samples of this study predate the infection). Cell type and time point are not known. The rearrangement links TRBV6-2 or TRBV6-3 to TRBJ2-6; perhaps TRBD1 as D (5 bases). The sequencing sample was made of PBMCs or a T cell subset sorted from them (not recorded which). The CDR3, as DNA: TGTGCCAGCACCGTCAGGGAACCCCTCTCTGGGGCCAACGTCCTGACTTTC. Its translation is CASTVREPLSGANVLTF.